These 17 T cell receptor beta chains originate from one sample sequenced in a study of beta chain features in type 1 diabetes. TCRB transcripts that were expressed got sequenced, as all of the isolated RNA had been reverse transcribed. The protocol was immunoSEQ multiplex PCR, while the TCRdb copy is restricted to in-frame clones and leaves out a portion. The sample holds some 900,000 clones; 15% to 20% are singletons and the top ten take about 0.025%. Sequenced sample: naive CD4+ T cells from blood. Receptor source: a woman younger than 30 in good health.

The chain is built from TRBV4-3 and TRBJ1-1; 8 nucleotides agree with TRBD1. The V gene's germline CDR1 is LGHNA and CDR2 YSLEER. This CDR3 is built from 15 residues. V lost 5 bases to trimming and J lost 3 bases; unmatched junction nucleotides: 8. The CDR3 is CASSKADRDDTEAFF. Written as DNA, the CDR3 is TGCGCCAGCAGCAAAGCGGACAGGGACGACACTGAAGCTTTCTTT.

This clone was observed a single time. The chain has TRBV19 and TRBJ2-2; D possibly corresponds to TRBD2 (6 bases). The CDR3 sequence is 18 residues long. CDR1 and CDR2 (germline): LNHDA, SQIVND (reference sequence). V was trimmed by 7 bases and J by 6 bases, leaving 27 bases between them. The CDR3 region is CASTSVRSGRERPGELFF. The CDR3 DNA sequence: TGTGCCAGTACCTCAGTGAGGTCGGGACGGGAGAGGCCCGGGGAGCTGTTTTTT.

This clone has only a few counts. This chain uses TRBV29-1 with TRBJ1-5; D possibly corresponds to TRBD1 (5 bases). Trimming removed 4 bases from V and 6 bases from J, with 13 bases in between. This CDR3 has 13 amino acids. The germline gives CDR1 SQVTM, CDR2 ANQGSEA. The CDR3 nucleotides read TGCAGCGTTGGAGGGGTGAGCGGTCAGCCCCAGCATTTT. It translates to CSVGGVSGQPQHF.

This clone was seen more than once but under ten times. This chain links TRBV2 with TRBJ1-5; D unresolved. V shed 5 bases and J shed 7 bases, with 9 bases lying between them. The CDR3 contains 12 residues. In germline, CDR1 is SNHLY, CDR2 FYNNEI. The CDR3, as DNA: TGTGCCAGCAGTCGTAACGAACAGCCCCAGCATTTT. Translating gives CASSRNEQPQHF. Complete variable domain (other parts from reference TRBV2 and TRBJ1-5): EPEVTQTPSHQVTQMGQEVILRCVPISNHLYFYWYRQILGQKVEFLVSFYNNEISEKSEIFDDQFSVERPDGSNFTLKIRSTKLEDSAMYFCASSRNEQPQHFGDGTRLSIL.

This clone has only a few counts. This chain links TRBV15 with TRBJ2-3, with D uncertain. The CDR3 runs to 14 residues. CDR1 and CDR2 from the germline V gene are LNHNV and YYDKDF (reference sequence). V lost 2 bases to trimming and J lost 0 bases, with 6 bases between them. This CDR3 is CATSRKTSTDTQYF. DNA for the CDR3: TGTGCCACCAGCAGAAAAACTAGCACAGATACGCAGTATTTT.

V and J are TRBV15 and TRBJ2-7, with unresolved D. V shed 5 bases and J shed 2 bases, with 16 bases lying between them. Germline V gene sequence: CDR1 LNHNV, CDR2 YYDKDF (reference sequence). The CDR3 length is 15 residues. This chain's CDR3 is CATSARAVGAYEQYF. The CDR3, as DNA: TGTGCCACCAGCGCGCGCGCAGTAGGAGCCTACGAGCAGTACTTC.

In this sample, this clone turned up a few times. The V call is TRBV7-9, the J call TRBJ1-2; no firm D call. The V end lost 3 bases, the J end lost 5 bases, and 7 bases lay between the germline ends. The CDR3 extends over 12 amino acids. Germline CDR1 is SEHNR and CDR2 is FQNEAQ (reference sequence). As DNA, the CDR3 is TGTGCCAGCAGCTTCCAAGAATATGGCTACACCTTC. Translation: CASSFQEYGYTF.

The chain carries TRBV6-5 and TRBJ2-2; 8 nucleotides align to TRBD1. The ends lost 6 bases at V and 6 bases at J; junction bases unmatched: 9. There are 15 residues in the CDR3. Germline assignment: CDR1 MNHEY and CDR2 SVGAGI. The CDR3, as DNA: TGTGCCAGCAGCCGTACCCACAGGGGGGCCGGGGAGCTGTTTTTT. Protein product: CASSRTHRGAGELFF.

The chain employs TRBV9 and TRBJ2-5; D is uncertain. In germline, CDR1 is SGDLS, CDR2 YYNGEE. The length of the CDR3 is 15 residues. Trimming pared 0 bases from V and 2 bases from J, leaving 11 bases between. Written as DNA, the CDR3 is TGTGCCAGCAGCGTAGACCGGGCAGAACAAGAGACCCAGTACTTC. Amino acids: CASSVDRAEQETQYF.

The chain couples TRBV5-1 to TRBJ2-3, with D possibly matching TRBD1 (5 bases). CDR1 and CDR2 (germline): SGHRS, YFSETQ. The CDR3 consists of 17 residues. V lost 4 bases, J lost 0 bases, and 18 bases lay in between. The chain's CDR3 is CASSPYWGGSSTDTQYF. CDR3 DNA: TGCGCCAGCAGCCCCTACTGGGGCGGCTCTAGCACAGATACGCAGTATTTT.

The V gene is TRBV7-8, the J gene TRBJ2-7, with TRBD2 matching over 7 bases. The germline gives CDR1 SGHVS, CDR2 FQNEAQ. The CDR3 sequence is 15 residues long. The junction had 6 bases not matched to a gene; V was cut back by 4 bases and J by 0 bases. The CDR3 protein is CASSWSLAASYEQYF. CDR3 bases: TGTGCCAGCAGCTGGAGCCTAGCGGCCTCCTACGAGCAGTACTTC.

The chain employs TRBV28 and TRBJ2-7; D could derive from TRBD1 or TRBD2 (6 bases each). Germline V gene sequence: CDR1 MDHEN, CDR2 SYDVKM. The CDR3 extends over 15 amino acids. Trimming cost V 2 bases and J 3 bases, with 14 bases left between them. For the CDR3, the DNA is TGTGCCAGCAGTTTAAGGGGGGTTCCAAACTACGAGCAGTACTTC. Translation gives CASSLRGVPNYEQYF.

This clone showed up just a few times. This rearrangement joins TRBV2 to TRBJ1-4, with D hard to call. The ends were cut back, 8 bases at V and 4 bases at J, with 11 bases in the middle. The CDR3 extends over 13 amino acids. Per the germline V gene, CDR1 is SNHLY and CDR2 is FYNNEI. The CDR3: CASLGPFNEKLFF. The CDR3 DNA sequence: TGTGCCAGCTTAGGGCCGTTTAATGAAAAACTGTTTTTT.

CDR3 sequence (DNA): TGCAGCGTTGATGGAGCAAGGGACAGCGCGAACTATGGCTACACCTTC. The encoded protein is CSVDGARDSANYGYTF. The chain uses TRBV29-1 and TRBJ1-2; 7 nucleotides match TRBD1. From germline, CDR1 is SQVTM and CDR2 ANQGSEA. The J segment lost 2 bases and the V segment lost 3 bases, leaving 12 bases of the junction unmatched. This CDR3 contains 16 residues.

The sample holds a few counts of this clone. The V call is TRBV5-4, the J call TRBJ1-3; the D gene is possibly TRBD1 (6 bases). The CDR3 is 15 amino acids. The V end was cut by 0 bases, the J end by 4 bases, with 11 bases between. Germline V gene data show CDR1 as SGHNT and CDR2 as YYREEE (reference sequence). CDR3 amino acids: CASSLDPGAGNTIYF. CDR3 DNA sequence: TGTGCCAGCAGCTTGGATCCAGGGGCGGGAAACACCATATATTTT.

In this sample, this clone turned up a few times. V gene TRBV7-9 combines with J gene TRBJ2-7, with a tentative D call TRBD2 (5 bases). Germline V CDR1 and CDR2: SEHNR, FQNEAQ (reference sequence). The CDR3 is 16 residues long. The V and J ends lost 6 bases and 0 bases respectively, with 18 bases between them. The CDR3 protein is CASSLPEGQSSYEQYF. In nucleotides, the CDR3 is TGTGCCAGCAGTCTCCCTGAGGGCCAAAGCTCCTACGAGCAGTACTTC.

The genes are TRBV7-9 and TRBJ2-2, with 10 bases fitting TRBD2. After removal of 7 bases from V and 6 bases from J, the junction contained 14 bases not matched to a gene. The CDR3 length is 17 residues. Germline CDR1 reads SEHNR; CDR2 reads FQNEAQ (reference sequence). The CDR3 loop reads CASNPPGSGRAAGELFF. Here the CDR3 DNA reads TGTGCCAGCAACCCCCCCGGGAGCGGGAGGGCCGCCGGGGAGCTGTTTTTT.